Included here is one TCR beta chain sequence, with context. Antigen specificity is unknown. Germline and junction disagree at one end, which may indicate a read error. The sample comes from a study of tumor and adjacent non-tumor tissue in lung cancer. About the study: Histology: around twelve adenocarcinoma, a couple of squamous cell carcinoma, 1 small cell lung cancer. The study, taken as a whole, reports: Top 100 clones took a larger repertoire share in normal lung.

Germline assignment: CDR1 MNHNS and CDR2 SASEGT. This CDR3 is 15 amino acids long. A modified ARM-PCR protocol with three rounds of nested PCR amplified TCRbeta. TCRdb processed the multiplex PCR reads anew with MiXCR; each CDR3 protein has one entry. The sample contains about 80,000 distinct CDR3 sequences, 65% to 90% of which appear only once. No cell sorting was done before RNA was extracted from the tissue. Donors were chemotherapy-naive, newly diagnosed lung cancer surgical patients in China, August–late 2014. J is TRBJ2-7 and V is TRBV6-1, with TRBD2 identical over 7 bases. The TCR originated in a woman aged 45-65 years with non-small cell lung cancer. The sequenced sample consisted of lung tumor tissue. The CDR3 DNA reads TGTGTCAGCAGAGGTAGTAGTGGGAGGGCCGCCGAGCAGTACTTC. It codes for CVSRGSSGRAAEQYF.